This entry lists 22 T cell receptor beta chains sequenced from one sample in a study of STAT5B mutations in CD4+ large granular lymphocyte leukemia. Sequencing was performed with immunoSEQ multiplex PCR; in TCRdb, only in-frame clones are kept and a portion is missing. Altogether 30,000 or so clones are present, 76% being singletons, with the ten largest covering around 2%. Material: CD4+ T cells from blood buffy coats. The receptors were sampled from a human donor in good health.

Only a few counts were recorded for this clone. This chain joins TRBV9 and TRBJ2-2; D may be TRBD1 (5 bases). Trimming cost V 2 bases and J 5 bases, with 16 bases left between them. The germline CDR1 and CDR2 sequences are SGDLS and YYNGEE. The CDR3 totals 16 residues. The CDR3: CASSVIPQGGTGELFF. The CDR3 DNA reads TGTGCCAGCAGCGTGATCCCCCAGGGCGGAACCGGGGAGCTGTTTTTT. Full variable domain (remainder filled in from reference TRBV9 and TRBJ2-2): DSGVTQTPKHLITATGQRVTLRCSPRSGDLSVYWYQQSLDQGLQFLIQYYNGEERAKGNILERFSAQQFPDLHSELNLSSLELGDSALYFCASSVIPQGGTGELFFGEGSRLTVL.

The chain carries TRBV12-5 and TRBJ2-3; D unresolved. In germline, CDR1 is LGHNT, CDR2 FRNRAP. V lost 1 base and J lost 1, with 6 bases in between. There are 14 residues in the CDR3. Here the CDR3 reads CASGLGQGTDTQYF. DNA of the CDR3: TGTGCTAGTGGTTTGGGGCAAGGCACAGATACGCAGTATTTT.

The sample holds one count of this clone. V is TRBV9 and J is TRBJ2-5; D might be TRBD1 or TRBD2, each matching 5 bases. The CDR3 runs to 16 residues. The V gene lost 3 bases and the J gene lost 4 bases, with 19 bases spanning the gap. The germline V gene encodes CDR1 SGDLS and CDR2 YYNGEE. The DNA of the CDR3 is TGTGCCAGCAGCGGGGACCAGGGTCTCGCGGGAGAGACCCAGTACTTC. Encoded protein: CASSGDQGLAGETQYF.

The chain uses TRBV29-1 and TRBJ2-5, with 8 bases lining up with TRBD2. Germline V gives CDR1 SQVTM, CDR2 ANQGSEA. The CDR3 spans 11 residues. The junction had 1 base not matched to a gene; V was cut back by 5 bases and J by 5 bases. Here the CDR3 DNA reads TGCAGCGTTCGGGGGGGGGAGACCCAGTACTTC. Protein: CSVRGGETQYF.

The chain links TRBV6-1 to TRBJ1-5; 9 bases map to TRBD1. The length of the CDR3 is 15 residues. Per the germline V gene, CDR1 is MNHNS and CDR2 is SASEGT. The junction had 6 bases not matched to a gene; V was cut back by 6 bases and J by 3 bases. CDR3 loop: CASSAGTGNNQPQHF. CDR3 nucleotide sequence: TGTGCCAGCAGCGCCGGGACAGGGAACAATCAGCCCCAGCATTTT.

The chain joins TRBV5-5 to TRBJ1-1, with D unclear. This CDR3 has 12 amino acids. V was trimmed by 4 bases and J by 5 bases, leaving 9 bases between them. CDR1 and CDR2 (germline): SGHKS, YYEKEE (reference sequence). The CDR3 DNA reads TGTGCCAGCAGCCTAACGATTACTGAAGCTTTCTTT. Translated: CASSLTITEAFF.

The chain combines TRBV5-1 with TRBJ2-3, with D possibly matching TRBD1 (5 bases). The CDR3 length is 14 residues. CDR1 and CDR2 (germline): SGHRS, YFSETQ. The germline V and J ends were trimmed by 1 base and 3 bases, with 9 bases remaining between them. The CDR3 nucleotides read TGCGCCAGCAGCTTGACACAGGTGACAGATACGCAGTATTTT. Protein: CASSLTQVTDTQYF.

CDR3 loop: CASSSGGGQTDTQYF. In DNA form, the CDR3 reads TGTGCCAGCAGCTCCGGCGGGGGGCAGACAGATACGCAGTATTTT. This rearrangement joins TRBV11-2 to TRBJ2-3; 8 nucleotides agree with TRBD2. Germline assignment: CDR1 SGHAT and CDR2 FQNNGV. The CDR3 is 15 residues long. Trimming at V came to 4 bases and at J to 3 bases, leaving 6 bases not matched to a gene.

The chain carries TRBV5-1 and TRBJ2-2, with 9 positions matching TRBD2. The CDR3 contains 18 residues. J gave up 2 bases and V 4 bases, and 12 bases lay outside the gene matches. Germline CDR1 reads SGHRS; CDR2 reads YFSETQ. CDR3 loop: CASSRPPTSGHNTGELFF. The CDR3, as DNA: TGCGCCAGCAGCAGACCCCCTACTAGCGGGCACAACACCGGGGAGCTGTTTTTT.

In DNA form, the CDR3 reads TGTGCCACCGGGGGGGGGCGAGCGGAGACCCAGTACTTC. It is translated as CATGGGRAETQYF. This chain joins TRBV15 and TRBJ2-5, with D perhaps TRBD2 (7 bases). CDR1 and CDR2 (germline): LNHNV, YYDKDF (reference sequence). V lost 8 bases to trimming and J lost 5 bases, with 15 bases between them. The CDR3 length is 13 residues.

The chain couples TRBV6-1 to TRBJ1-5, with D tentatively TRBD1 (5 bases). This CDR3 has 14 residues. Germline CDR1 and CDR2: MNHNS and SASEGT. V was pared by 6 bases and J by 2 bases, with 11 bases between. The chain's CDR3 is CASRRQQGNQPQHF. The CDR3 DNA sequence: TGTGCCAGCAGGAGACAGCAGGGCAATCAGCCCCAGCATTTT.

The chain links TRBV19 to TRBJ2-3, with 8 bases lining up with TRBD2. This CDR3 has 15 amino acids. Germline V gives CDR1 LNHDA, CDR2 SQIVND (reference sequence). Germline trimming cut 1 base from V and 5 bases from J; bases unmatched to any gene: 5. This chain's CDR3 is CASSIGRGGRDTQYF. The CDR3 DNA is TGTGCCAGTAGTATAGGACGGGGGGGCCGAGATACGCAGTATTTT.

The chain uses TRBV11-2 and TRBJ1-6, with no clear D. Deletions cut 1 base from V and 13 bases from J, with 11 bases between. Germline V CDR1 and CDR2: SGHAT, FQNNGV. The CDR3 loop spans 13 amino acids. Here the CDR3 reads CASSLGAINPLHF. In DNA form, the CDR3 reads TGTGCCAGCAGCTTAGGCGCGATTAACCCCCTCCACTTT.

This chain uses TRBV19 with TRBJ2-1; D remains ambiguous. The CDR3 loop spans 13 amino acids. The germline gives CDR1 LNHDA, CDR2 SQIVND (reference sequence). Trimming took off 3 bases at V and 6 bases at J, with 9 bases between the two ends. The chain's CDR3 is CASSIPPTNEQFF. The CDR3 DNA sequence: TGTGCCAGTAGTATCCCCCCCACCAATGAGCAGTTCTTC.

The V and J genes are TRBV5-1 and TRBJ2-1; TRBD2 aligns across 9 bases. The CDR3 has 16 residues. Per germline, CDR1 SGHRS and CDR2 YFSETQ. V lost 0 bases to trimming and J lost 8 bases; unmatched junction nucleotides: 9. CDR3 region: CASSLDISGGLDEQFF. The DNA of the CDR3 is TGCGCCAGCAGCTTGGATATTAGCGGGGGATTAGATGAGCAGTTCTTC.

V and J are TRBV14 and TRBJ2-1; TRBD2 matches 10 bases. With V trimmed by 3 bases and J by 4 bases, 3 bases remained unmatched. The CDR3 has 15 amino acids. In germline, CDR1 is SGHDN, CDR2 FVKESK. The CDR3 sequence is CASSQATSGYNEQFF. The CDR3 region has the DNA TGTGCCAGCAGCCAGGCGACTAGCGGGTACAATGAGCAGTTCTTC.

This clone was found a few times. V and J are TRBV10-2 and TRBJ1-1; D ambiguous. The CDR3 extends over 13 amino acids. Trimming took off 5 bases at V and 8 bases at J, with 15 bases between the two ends. Germline values: CDR1 WSHSY, CDR2 SAAADI. Here the CDR3 reads CASSPPGVTEAFF. The CDR3 coding sequence is TGCGCCAGCAGTCCCCCCGGGGTAACGGAAGCTTTCTTT.

The V call is TRBV29-1, the J call TRBJ2-5; a weak D match, TRBD2 (5 bases). V lost 7 bases to trimming and J lost 5 bases, with 11 bases between them. This CDR3 spans 11 amino acids. The germline V gene encodes CDR1 SQVTM and CDR2 ANQGSEA. The CDR3 here is CSAREGETQYF. CDR3 nucleotides: TGCAGCGCCCGTGAGGGCGAGACCCAGTACTTC.

J is TRBJ2-7 and V is TRBV19; 13 nucleotides align to TRBD2. CDR1 and CDR2 from the germline V gene are LNHDA and SQIVND (reference sequence). The CDR3 consists of 18 residues. The V and J ends lost 5 bases and 3 bases, in that order; junction bases with no gene match: 13. The CDR3 sequence: CASSPNRMTSGRYYEQYF. In DNA, the CDR3 is TGTGCCAGTAGTCCAAACAGAATGACTAGCGGGAGGTACTACGAGCAGTACTTC.

CDR3: CSVLTGGETQYF. Here the CDR3 DNA reads TGCAGCGTTTTAACAGGTGGGGAGACCCAGTACTTC. The chain is built from TRBV29-1 and TRBJ2-5; D perhaps matches TRBD1 (5 bases). The CDR3 sequence is 12 residues long. V was trimmed by 5 bases and J by 5 bases, leaving 12 bases between them. CDR1 is SQVTM, CDR2 ANQGSEA, per germline.

The chain is built from TRBV7-6 and TRBJ2-3; D call uncertain. CDR1 is SGHVS and CDR2 is FNYEAQ in the germline V gene. V was pared by 5 bases and J by 2 bases, with 11 bases between. CDR3 length: 14 residues. This CDR3 reads CASSTGLSTDTQYF. Written as DNA, the CDR3 is TGTGCCAGCAGCACTGGCTTATCCACAGATACGCAGTATTTT. Supplemented by reference TRBV7-6 and TRBJ2-3, the full variable domain reads GAGVSQSPRYKVTKRGQDVALRCDPISGHVSLYWYRQALGQGPEFLTYFNYEAQQDKSGLPNDRFSAERPEGSISTLTIQRTEQRDSAMYRCASSTGLSTDTQYFGPGTRLTVL.

V gene TRBV29-1 combines with J gene TRBJ2-7, with 9 bases identical to TRBD2. Germline V gene sequence: CDR1 SQVTM, CDR2 ANQGSEA. V shed 4 bases and J 1 base; nucleotides not matched to a gene: 5. The CDR3 contains 14 residues. The CDR3 sequence is CSVAPSGTSYEQYF. CDR3 bases: TGCAGCGTTGCCCCTAGCGGGACATCCTACGAGCAGTACTTC.